The sequence of this T cell receptor beta chain was determined in a study of human T cells and chemical hapten exposure. Broader study findings: Having alopecia, the donors may differ immunologically from healthy people. Sensitizing to DPC left TCRs with a frequency above 1 in 1000 unaltered.

The V end lost 2 bases, the J end lost 0 bases, and 12 bases lay between the germline ends. Germline CDR1 reads MNHNS; CDR2 reads SASEGT. The CDR3 length is 16 residues. Within the library, unique molecular identifiers were attached to each individual cDNA molecule. One entry per CDR3 protein, called by TCRdb with MiXCR from the RACE reads. The top ten hold about 6% of the sample, which has about 42,000 distinct CDR3 sequences, about an eighth seen once. Time point of the sample: pre-sensitization, week 0. Treatment described: therapeutic diphenylcyclopropenone sensitization with weekly scalp DPC. As to this clonotype: Its target is unknown.

J is TRBJ2-3 and V is TRBV6-1; tentatively, D is TRBD1 or TRBD2 (7 bases each). The receptor was isolated from a woman under 40 with alopecia areata. Some clones in this sample may be carry-over from other donors' samples. The input for sequencing was whole blood, taken in connection with sensitization to the hapten diphenylcyclopropenone (DPC). The CDR3 sequence: CASSESGGLSTDTQYF. In DNA form, the CDR3 reads TGTGCCAGCAGTGAATCAGGGGGACTAAGCACAGATACGCAGTATTTT.